These 27 T cell receptor beta chains were all obtained from the same sample, sequenced in a study of blood T cell repertoires in COVID-19. The method was immunoSEQ multiplex PCR; TCRdb's version includes in-frame clones alone and lacks a portion of them. The data hold hundreds of thousands of clones, with around 89% observed a single time. The sequenced sample was PBMCs or T cells enriched from blood (not recorded which). The receptor source for this set is a woman aged 18-29 years who had recovered from COVID-19.

This clone was seen a single time. This chain connects TRBV10-2 to TRBJ1-6, with D maybe TRBD1 (6 bases). V shed 3 bases and J shed 10 bases, with 13 bases lying between them. Germline CDR1 and CDR2: WSHSY and SAAADI. This CDR3 is 14 amino acids long. In nucleotides, the CDR3 is TGCGCCAGCAGTGAAAACAGGGTAGGGTCACCCCTCCACTTT. This translates into CASSENRVGSPLHF.

The chain recombines TRBV7-3 with TRBJ1-2; 7 positions agree with TRBD1. The germline V gene has CDR1 SGHTA and CDR2 FQGTGA. The CDR3 is 15 residues long. Trimming took 5 bases from V and 3 from J; bases not matched to a gene: 9. The CDR3 DNA reads as TGTGCCAGCAGCCCCTACGGAGGGGGCGACTATGGCTACACCTTC. Protein: CASSPYGGGDYGYTF. Full variable domain (remainder filled in from reference TRBV7-3 and TRBJ1-2): GAGVSQTPSNKVTEKGKYVELRCDPISGHTALYWYRQSLGQGPEFLIYFQGTGAADDSGLPNDRFFAVRPEGSVSTLKIQRTERGDSAVYLCASSPYGGGDYGYTFGSGTRLTVV.

The V call is TRBV6-1, the J call TRBJ1-2; 8 bases are a match to TRBD1. The CDR3 is 20 amino acids. Per germline, CDR1 MNHNS and CDR2 SASEGT. V lost 2 bases, J lost 0 bases, and 17 bases stayed unmatched. CDR3 sequence: CASSETSPWTGNLANYGYTF. Here the CDR3 DNA reads TGTGCCAGCAGTGAAACATCTCCTTGGACAGGGAATTTAGCTAACTATGGCTACACCTTC.

The gene calls are TRBV4-2 and TRBJ2-3, with 8 positions matching TRBD2. Trimming cost V 4 bases and J 2 bases; bases outside gene matches: 5. Germline values: CDR1 LGHNA, CDR2 YNFKEQ. CDR3 length: 15 amino acids. The DNA of the CDR3 is TGTGCCAGCAGCCCGGGGGGGGGAACCACAGATACGCAGTATTTT. Its protein is CASSPGGGTTDTQYF.

The CDR3 nucleotides read TGTGCCAGCAGCGCCCTAGGGGGCGAGGGGGAGACCCAGTACTTC. Protein sequence: CASSALGGEGETQYF. The chain carries TRBV5-8 and TRBJ2-5, with 7 bases matching TRBD1. Germline V gene lookup returns CDR1 SGHTS and CDR2 YDEGEE. V lost 4 bases, J lost 5 bases, and 11 bases stayed unmatched. The CDR3 loop spans 15 amino acids.

This clone was seen a handful of times. The chain couples TRBV24-1 to TRBJ1-4; D perhaps matches TRBD1 (5 bases). Trimming removed 4 bases from V and 8 bases from J, with 10 bases in between. This CDR3 contains 13 residues. Germline CDR1 KGHDR, CDR2 SFDVKD. CDR3 sequence (DNA): TGTGCCACCAGTGAGGGGGAGGGCGAAAAACTGTTTTTT. It is translated as CATSEGEGEKLFF.

The chain links TRBV10-3 to TRBJ1-6, with D perhaps TRBD1 (5 bases). Trimming left V 5 bases short and J 10 bases short, with 18 bases between. The germline V gene encodes CDR1 ENHRY and CDR2 SYGVKD. This CDR3 comprises 15 residues. Here the CDR3 reads CAISSDTAGGSPLHF. For the CDR3, the DNA is TGTGCCATCAGTTCAGACACGGCGGGGGGATCACCCCTCCACTTT.

This clone has only one observation. The genes are TRBV27 and TRBJ2-7; TRBD1 aligns across 7 bases. J lost 5 bases, V lost 3 bases, and 10 bases had no gene match. The germline gives CDR1 MNHEY, CDR2 SMNVEV (reference sequence). The CDR3 is 15 amino acids. The CDR3 protein is CASSFRGTVSHEQYF. The CDR3 nucleotides read TGTGCCAGCAGTTTCAGGGGGACAGTGAGCCACGAGCAGTACTTC.

This clone was observed a handful of times. The sample carries other DNA sequences with the same CDR3. This chain connects TRBV7-9 to TRBJ1-1, with TRBD1 as a possible D gene (5 bases). CDR1 is SEHNR and CDR2 is FQNEAQ in the germline V gene (reference sequence). V was cut by 1 base and J by 1 base, with 7 bases left in between. The CDR3 length is 14 residues. This chain's CDR3 is CASSLGQTNTEAFF. The CDR3 coding sequence is TGTGCCAGCAGCTTAGGACAGACGAACACTGAAGCTTTCTTT.

This chain links TRBV28 with TRBJ1-5; a weak D match, TRBD1 (6 bases). Germline CDR1 MDHEN, CDR2 SYDVKM. CDR3 size: 15 residues. V was trimmed by 2 bases and J by 4 bases, leaving 12 bases between them. The CDR3 region has the DNA TGTGCCAGCAGTTTACGAAACAGGGAAAATCAGCCCCAGCATTTT. It specifies CASSLRNRENQPQHF.

CDR3 protein: CASSKQGYEQYF. The CDR3 nucleotides are TGTGCCAGCAGCAAGCAGGGATACGAGCAGTACTTC. J is TRBJ2-7 and V is TRBV5-4; possible D gene TRBD1, 5 bases. The length of the CDR3 is 12 residues. The germline V gene has CDR1 SGHNT and CDR2 YYREEE (reference sequence). V shed 4 bases and J shed 4 bases, with 9 bases lying between them.

The chain couples TRBV5-1 to TRBJ1-4; no reliable D call. Germline-derived CDR1 and CDR2 are SGHRS and YFSETQ. This CDR3 comprises 15 residues. V lost 0 bases and J 5 bases, leaving 11 bases between the germline ends. The CDR3 sequence: CASSLGTVENEKLFF. The CDR3, as DNA: TGCGCCAGCAGCTTGGGAACAGTCGAAAATGAAAAACTGTTTTTT. The full variable domain, with the rest looked up from reference TRBV5-1 and TRBJ1-4, is KAGVTQTPRYLIKTRGQQVTLSCSPISGHRSVSWYQQTPGQGLQFLFEYFSETQRNKGNFPGRFSGRQFSNSRSEMNVSTLELGDSALYLCASSLGTVENEKLFFGSGTQLSVL.

The chain is built from TRBV7-2 and TRBJ2-1, with D possibly being TRBD2 (7 bases). V was shortened by 1 base and J by 8 bases, with 24 bases between the two germline ends. The length of the CDR3 is 18 residues. CDR1 SGHTA and CDR2 FQGNSA come from the germline V gene. The CDR3 reads CASSLVSGGATILYEQFF. CDR3 nucleotides: TGTGCCAGCAGCTTAGTTAGTGGGGGGGCCACGATTCTCTATGAGCAGTTCTTC.

This chain connects TRBV20-1 to TRBJ2-5, with D possibly matching TRBD1 (6 bases). CDR3 length: 15 residues. Germline CDR1 is DFQATT and CDR2 is SNEGSKA (reference sequence). Trimming took off 3 bases at V and 2 bases at J, with 16 bases between the two ends. This CDR3 reads CSASPPGQIQETQYF. The CDR3 DNA reads TGCAGTGCTAGTCCCCCCGGACAGATACAAGAGACCCAGTACTTC.

This sequence joins TRBV6-6 and TRBJ1-3, with D tentatively TRBD1 (6 bases). The V end lost 4 bases, the J end lost 5 bases, and 18 bases lay between the germline ends. CDR3 length: 16 amino acids. The V gene's germline CDR1 is MNHNY and CDR2 SVGAGI (reference sequence). The CDR3 sequence: CASSFSPLQGRNTIYF. CDR3 bases: TGTGCCAGCAGTTTTTCCCCCTTACAGGGACGAAACACCATATATTTT.

This clone was counted once. The rearrangement uses TRBV5-1 and TRBJ2-5; TRBD2 agrees at 7 bases. Germline V gene sequence: CDR1 SGHRS, CDR2 YFSETQ. The CDR3 runs to 18 residues. The ends lost 1 base at V and 1 base at J; junction bases unmatched: 13. The CDR3 DNA is TGCGCCAGCAGCTTGTATGGACTCGGTGGGACTATCCAAGAGACCCAGTACTTC. Translating it yields CASSLYGLGGTIQETQYF.

This chain joins TRBV18 and TRBJ1-2, with 9 nucleotides matching TRBD1. The germline gives CDR1 KGHSH, CDR2 LQKENI. V lost 6 bases to trimming and J lost 4 bases; unmatched junction nucleotides: 12. The CDR3 covers 16 residues. The CDR3 reads CASSPLDRGSLYGYTF. For the CDR3, the DNA is TGTGCCAGCTCCCCTTTGGACAGGGGCAGTCTCTATGGCTACACCTTC. The whole variable domain, filled in from reference TRBV18 and TRBJ1-2, reads NAGVMQNPRHLVRRRGQEARLRCSPMKGHSHVYWYRQLPEEGLKFMVYLQKENIIDESGMPKERFSAEFPKEGPSILRIQQVVRGDSAAYFCASSPLDRGSLYGYTFGSGTRLTVV.

The chain joins TRBV25-1 to TRBJ1-2; D remains unclear. The ends were cut back, 7 bases at V and 7 bases at J, with 13 bases in the middle. This CDR3 region has 12 residues. CDR1 is MGHDK, CDR2 SYGVNS, per germline. CDR3 sequence (DNA): TGTGCCAGCACCGAGGGAGGGTCTGGCTACACCTTC. Protein product: CASTEGGSGYTF.

The V and J genes are TRBV5-1 and TRBJ2-6; possibly TRBD2 for D (5 bases). Germline lookup yields CDR1 SGHRS and CDR2 YFSETQ. The CDR3 loop spans 18 amino acids. Trimming cost V 0 bases and J 0 bases, with 13 bases left between them. The CDR3 nucleotides are TGCGCCAGCAGCTTGGGTCCGGGGATAAGCTCTGGGGCCAACGTCCTGACTTTC. This translates into CASSLGPGISSGANVLTF.

The chain uses TRBV18 and TRBJ1-4; D not resolved. CDR1 is KGHSH, CDR2 LQKENI, per germline. This CDR3 has 14 residues. The germline V and J ends were trimmed by 6 bases and 5 bases, with 13 bases remaining between them. The CDR3 DNA reads TGTGCCAGCTCGCCCCGGAGGGCAAATGAAAAACTGTTTTTT. This codes for CASSPRRANEKLFF.

The V gene is TRBV3-1 (or the pseudogene TRBV3-2), the J gene TRBJ2-7, with D perhaps matching TRBD2 (6 bases). The germline V and J ends were trimmed by 4 bases and 6 bases, with 22 bases remaining between them. The CDR3 length is 16 residues. Germline lookup yields CDR1 LGHDT and CDR2 YNNKEL (reference sequence). CDR3 nucleotides: TGTGCCAGCAGCCGCGGGTTTAGTAGACTCGGGGGCGAGCAGTACTTC. Translated, it gives CASSRGFSRLGGEQYF.

This chain uses TRBV5-1 with TRBJ2-2; TRBD2 matches 9 bases. CDR3 length equals 16 residues. The V gene end was trimmed by 3 bases and the J gene end by 4 bases; junction bases not matched to a gene: 7. Germline V lookup: CDR1 SGHRS, CDR2 YFSETQ. In DNA, the CDR3 is TGCGCCAGCAGCTCATATAGCGGGGGACCCACCGGGGAGCTGTTTTTT. Amino acid sequence: CASSSYSGGPTGELFF.

CDR3 sequence (DNA): TGTGCCAGAGCCGTCTCACCCCTCCACTTT. This sequence encodes CARAVSPLHF. The chain employs TRBV27 and TRBJ1-6; D call uncertain. The CDR3 spans 10 residues. Germline V gene sequence: CDR1 MNHEY, CDR2 SMNVEV (reference sequence). Between the trimmed V and J ends, which lost 9 bases and 10 bases, there was a span of 7 bases.

The chain uses TRBV5-5 and TRBJ2-2, with 7 bases that match TRBD1. CDR3 length: 15 residues. The germline CDR1 and CDR2 sequences are SGHKS and YYEKEE (reference sequence). V was pared by 3 bases and J by 4 bases, with 6 bases of the junction left unmatched. As DNA, the CDR3 is TGTGCCAGCAGCTCATCCGGGACAGCCACCGGGGAGCTGTTTTTT. Its translation: CASSSSGTATGELFF. The variable domain in full, with the rest retrieved from reference TRBV5-5 and TRBJ2-2, is DAGVTQSPTHLIKTRGQQVTLRCSPISGHKSVSWYQQVLGQGPQFIFQYYEKEERGRGNFPDRFSARQFPNYSSELNVNALLLGDSALYLCASSSSGTATGELFFGEGSRLTVL.

The CDR3 coding sequence is TGTGCCAGCAGCTTGGGACAGCTTGAAGCTTTCTTT. It specifies CASSLGQLEAFF. The V gene is TRBV5-6, the J gene TRBJ1-1, with D maybe TRBD1 (5 bases). The V gene's germline CDR1 is SGHDT and CDR2 YYEEEE. Trimming took 0 bases from V and 7 from J, leaving 7 bases between them. There are 12 residues in the CDR3.

This clone has a single count. The rearrangement links TRBV3-1 (or the pseudogene TRBV3-2) to TRBJ2-1, with TRBD2 as a possible D gene (6 bases). CDR3 length equals 18 residues. Germline CDR1 and CDR2: LGHDT and YNNKEL (reference sequence). V shed 0 bases and J shed 10 bases, with 25 bases lying between them. Here the CDR3 reads CASSQDKRVAPQGREQFF. DNA for the CDR3: TGTGCCAGCAGCCAAGACAAGCGGGTGGCTCCCCAGGGAAGGGAGCAGTTCTTC.

V and J are TRBV5-5 and TRBJ2-1, with 10 positions matching TRBD1. CDR1 SGHKS and CDR2 YYEKEE come from the germline V gene (reference sequence). Unmatched junction bases numbered 3, after V lost 2 bases and J lost 7 bases. The length of the CDR3 is 14 residues. CDR3 region: CASSFTGQGNEQFF. The CDR3 DNA sequence: TGTGCCAGCAGCTTTACGGGACAGGGGAATGAGCAGTTCTTC. Filled out from reference TRBV5-5 and TRBJ2-1, the complete variable domain reads DAGVTQSPTHLIKTRGQQVTLRCSPISGHKSVSWYQQVLGQGPQFIFQYYEKEERGRGNFPDRFSARQFPNYSSELNVNALLLGDSALYLCASSFTGQGNEQFFGPGTRLTVL.